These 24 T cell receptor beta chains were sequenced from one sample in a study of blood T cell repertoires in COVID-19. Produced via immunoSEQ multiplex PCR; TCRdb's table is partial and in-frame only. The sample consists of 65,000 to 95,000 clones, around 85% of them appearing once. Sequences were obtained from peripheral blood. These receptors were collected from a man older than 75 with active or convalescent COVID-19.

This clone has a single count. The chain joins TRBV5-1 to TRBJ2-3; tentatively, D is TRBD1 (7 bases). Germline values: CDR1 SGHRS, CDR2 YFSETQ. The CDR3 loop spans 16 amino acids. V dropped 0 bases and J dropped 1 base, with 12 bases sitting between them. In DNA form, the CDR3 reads TGCGCCAGCAGCTTGGGGACAGGCGGGGGCACAGATACGCAGTATTTT. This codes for CASSLGTGGGTDTQYF.

The CDR3 sequence is CASSRGGRGDFAFF. CDR3 bases: TGTGCCAGCAGCCGGGGCGGGCGGGGCGATTTCGCTTTCTTT. V is TRBV5-4 and J is TRBJ1-1; a possible D gene is TRBD1 (5 bases). The CDR3 length is 14 residues. Trimming stripped 4 bases from V and 11 bases from J, with 21 bases between. Germline assignment: CDR1 SGHNT and CDR2 YYREEE (reference sequence).

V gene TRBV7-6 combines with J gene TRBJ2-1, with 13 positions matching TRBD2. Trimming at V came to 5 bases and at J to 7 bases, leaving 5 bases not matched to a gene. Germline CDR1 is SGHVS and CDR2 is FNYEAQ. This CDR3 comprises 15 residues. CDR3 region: CASSPGLAGVNEQFF. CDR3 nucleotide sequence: TGTGCCAGCAGCCCCGGACTAGCGGGGGTTAATGAGCAGTTCTTC. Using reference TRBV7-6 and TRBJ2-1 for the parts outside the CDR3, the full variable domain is GAGVSQSPRYKVTKRGQDVALRCDPISGHVSLYWYRQALGQGPEFLTYFNYEAQQDKSGLPNDRFSAERPEGSISTLTIQRTEQRDSAMYRCASSPGLAGVNEQFFGPGTRLTVL.

The CDR3 bases are TGTGCCAGCAGCTCACCCAAGACAGGGGGGGACACTGAAGCTTTCTTT. Translated, it gives CASSSPKTGGDTEAFF. The chain is built from TRBV7-8 and TRBJ1-1; 9 bases agree with TRBD1. The CDR3 sequence is 16 residues long. Germline V lookup: CDR1 SGHVS, CDR2 FQNEAQ. Losses at the gene ends were 4 bases for V and 3 bases for J; bases not matched to a gene: 9.

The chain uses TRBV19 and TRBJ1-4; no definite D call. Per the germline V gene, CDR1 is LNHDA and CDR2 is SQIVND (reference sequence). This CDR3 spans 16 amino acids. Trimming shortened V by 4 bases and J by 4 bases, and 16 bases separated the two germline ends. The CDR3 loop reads CASSTDTRGRNEKLFF. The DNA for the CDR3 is TGTGCCAGTAGTACCGACACCAGAGGGCGTAATGAAAAACTGTTTTTT.

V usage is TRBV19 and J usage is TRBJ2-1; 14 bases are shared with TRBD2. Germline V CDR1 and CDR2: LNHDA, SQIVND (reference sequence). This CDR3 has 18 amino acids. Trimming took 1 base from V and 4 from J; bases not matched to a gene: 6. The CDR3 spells CASSIGSGTSGGYNEQFF. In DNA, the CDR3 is TGTGCCAGTAGTATAGGTTCGGGGACTAGCGGGGGATACAATGAGCAGTTCTTC.

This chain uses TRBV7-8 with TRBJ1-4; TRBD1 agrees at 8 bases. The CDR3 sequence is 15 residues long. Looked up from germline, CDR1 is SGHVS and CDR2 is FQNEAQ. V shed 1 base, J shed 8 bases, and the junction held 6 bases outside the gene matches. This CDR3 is CASSLVGQGREKLFF. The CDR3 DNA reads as TGTGCCAGCAGCTTAGTTGGACAGGGACGGGAAAAACTGTTTTTT.

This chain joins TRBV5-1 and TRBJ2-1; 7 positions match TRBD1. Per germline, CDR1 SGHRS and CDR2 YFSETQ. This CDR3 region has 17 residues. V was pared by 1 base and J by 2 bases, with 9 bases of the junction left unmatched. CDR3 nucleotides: TGCGCCAGCAGCTTGTCACTGAGACAGGGCCCCTACAATGAGCAGTTCTTC. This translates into CASSLSLRQGPYNEQFF. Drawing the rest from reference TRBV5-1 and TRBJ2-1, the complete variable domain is KAGVTQTPRYLIKTRGQQVTLSCSPISGHRSVSWYQQTPGQGLQFLFEYFSETQRNKGNFPGRFSGRQFSNSRSEMNVSTLELGDSALYLCASSLSLRQGPYNEQFFGPGTRLTVL.

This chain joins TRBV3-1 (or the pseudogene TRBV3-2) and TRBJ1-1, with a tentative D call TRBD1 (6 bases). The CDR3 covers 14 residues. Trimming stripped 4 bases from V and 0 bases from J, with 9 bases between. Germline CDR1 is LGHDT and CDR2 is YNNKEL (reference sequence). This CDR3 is CASSRTVMNTEAFF. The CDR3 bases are TGTGCCAGCAGCCGGACAGTCATGAACACTGAAGCTTTCTTT.

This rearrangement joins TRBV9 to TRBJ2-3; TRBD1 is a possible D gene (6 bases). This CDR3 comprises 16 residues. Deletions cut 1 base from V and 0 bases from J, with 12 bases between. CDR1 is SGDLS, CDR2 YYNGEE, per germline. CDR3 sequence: CASSVTGRTSTDTQYF. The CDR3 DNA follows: TGTGCCAGCAGCGTAACAGGGAGAACTAGCACAGATACGCAGTATTTT.

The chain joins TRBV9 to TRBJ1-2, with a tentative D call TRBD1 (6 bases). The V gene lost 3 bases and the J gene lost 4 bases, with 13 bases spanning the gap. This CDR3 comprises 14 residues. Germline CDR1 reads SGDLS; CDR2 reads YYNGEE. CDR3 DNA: TGTGCCAGCAGCGCCACAGGGTGGAGCTATGGCTACACCTTC. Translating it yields CASSATGWSYGYTF.

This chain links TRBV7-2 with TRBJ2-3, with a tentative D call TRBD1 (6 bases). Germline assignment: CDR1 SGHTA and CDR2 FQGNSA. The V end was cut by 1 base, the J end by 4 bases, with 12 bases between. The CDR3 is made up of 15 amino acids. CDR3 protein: CASSLEGVSADTQYF. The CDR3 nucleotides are TGTGCCAGCAGCTTAGAGGGGGTTAGCGCAGATACGCAGTATTTT.

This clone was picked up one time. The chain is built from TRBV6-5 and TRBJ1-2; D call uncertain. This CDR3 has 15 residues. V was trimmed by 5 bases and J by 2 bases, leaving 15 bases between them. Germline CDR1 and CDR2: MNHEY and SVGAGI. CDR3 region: CASSTPGPGNYGYTF. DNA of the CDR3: TGTGCCAGCAGTACCCCAGGTCCGGGGAACTATGGCTACACCTTC.

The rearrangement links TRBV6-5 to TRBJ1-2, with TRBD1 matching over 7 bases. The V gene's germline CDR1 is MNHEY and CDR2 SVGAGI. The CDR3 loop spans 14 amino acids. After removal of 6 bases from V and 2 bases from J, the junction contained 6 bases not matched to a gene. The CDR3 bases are TGTGCCAGCAGATCCCAGGGGGGAAACTATGGCTACACCTTC. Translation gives CASRSQGGNYGYTF.

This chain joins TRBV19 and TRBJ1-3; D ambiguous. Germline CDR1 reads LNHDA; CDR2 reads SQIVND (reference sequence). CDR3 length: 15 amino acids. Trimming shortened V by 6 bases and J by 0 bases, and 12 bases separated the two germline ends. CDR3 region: CASREDLNSGNTIYF. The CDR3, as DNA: TGTGCCAGTAGGGAGGACCTAAACTCTGGAAACACCATATATTTT.

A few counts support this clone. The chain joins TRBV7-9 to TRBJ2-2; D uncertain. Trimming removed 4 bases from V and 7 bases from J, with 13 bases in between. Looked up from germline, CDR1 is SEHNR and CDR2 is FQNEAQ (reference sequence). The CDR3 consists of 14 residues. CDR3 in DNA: TGTGCCAGCAGCTACTCAACGGCAGGCGGGGAGCTGTTTTTT. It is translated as CASSYSTAGGELFF.

The CDR3 coding sequence is TGTGCCAGCAGCCCGAGAAGGGGGCGGCTCCTCTATGGCTACACCTTC. It encodes CASSPRRGRLLYGYTF. The chain carries TRBV3-1 (or the pseudogene TRBV3-2) and TRBJ1-2; 7 nucleotides match TRBD1. CDR3 length: 16 residues. Trimming cost V 4 bases and J 4 bases; bases outside gene matches: 12. Germline V gene data show CDR1 as LGHDT and CDR2 as YNNKEL (reference sequence).

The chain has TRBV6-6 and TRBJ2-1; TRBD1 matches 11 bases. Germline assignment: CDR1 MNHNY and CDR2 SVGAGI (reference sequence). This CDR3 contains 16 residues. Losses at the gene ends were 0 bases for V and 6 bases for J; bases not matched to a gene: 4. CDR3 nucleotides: TGTGCCAGCAGTTACTCGAGAGGGACAGGGGGCAATGAGCAGTTCTTC. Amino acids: CASSYSRGTGGNEQFF.

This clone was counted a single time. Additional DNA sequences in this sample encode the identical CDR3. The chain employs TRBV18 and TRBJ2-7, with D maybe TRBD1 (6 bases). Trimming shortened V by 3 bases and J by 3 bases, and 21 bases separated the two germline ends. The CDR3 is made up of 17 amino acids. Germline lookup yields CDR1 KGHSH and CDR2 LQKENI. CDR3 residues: CASSPSPGAQGSYEQYV. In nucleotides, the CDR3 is TGTGCCAGCTCACCCTCCCCAGGGGCCCAGGGAAGCTACGAGCAGTACGTC.

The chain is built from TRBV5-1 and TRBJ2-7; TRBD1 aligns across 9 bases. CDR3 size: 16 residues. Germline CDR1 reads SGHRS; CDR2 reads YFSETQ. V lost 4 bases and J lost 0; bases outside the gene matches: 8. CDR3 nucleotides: TGCGCCAGCAGCCCGACCGGGACAGGGAGCTCCTACGAGCAGTACGTC. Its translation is CASSPTGTGSSYEQYV.

CDR3 nucleotide sequence: TGTGCCTGGAGTGTACGTCGGAGGAGAGCTAACTATGGCTACACCTTC. This sequence encodes CAWSVRRRRANYGYTF. The J gene is TRBJ1-2, the V gene TRBV30, with unresolved D. CDR1 and CDR2 from the germline V gene are GTSNPN and SVGIG (reference sequence). V lost 0 bases, J lost 0 bases, and 14 bases lay in between. The CDR3 contains 16 residues.

CDR3 loop: CASRGQGVTEAFF. The CDR3 coding sequence is TGTGCCAGCAGGGGACAGGGGGTCACTGAAGCTTTCTTT. The chain combines TRBV2 with TRBJ1-1, with TRBD1 matching over 11 bases. The ends lost 6 bases at V and 4 bases at J; junction bases unmatched: 1. The CDR3 covers 13 residues. The V gene's germline CDR1 is SNHLY and CDR2 FYNNEI.

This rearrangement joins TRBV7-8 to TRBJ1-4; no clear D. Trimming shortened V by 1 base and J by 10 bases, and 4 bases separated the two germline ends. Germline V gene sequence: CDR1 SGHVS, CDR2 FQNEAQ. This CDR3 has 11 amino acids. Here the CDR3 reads CASSLGAKLFF. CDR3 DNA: TGTGCCAGCAGCTTAGGGGCAAAACTGTTTTTT.

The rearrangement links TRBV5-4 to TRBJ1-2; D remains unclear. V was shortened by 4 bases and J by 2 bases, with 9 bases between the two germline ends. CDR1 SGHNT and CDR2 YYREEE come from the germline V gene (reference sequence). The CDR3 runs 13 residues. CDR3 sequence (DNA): TGTGCCAGCAGCCTACCCGGGAACTATGGCTACACCTTC. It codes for CASSLPGNYGYTF.